This passage covers 25 T cell receptor beta chains from one sample sequenced in a study of Ad26.COV2.S vaccination and SARS-CoV-2 variants. Libraries were prepared by immunoSEQ multiplex PCR; TCRdb keeps only in-frame clonotypes and omits some of them. Among about 350,000 clones listed, 92% were seen once. The specimen was peripheral blood, collected after recovery from COVID-19. Receptors were obtained from a human donor who had recovered from COVID-19.

V and J are TRBV6-5 and TRBJ2-1; perhaps TRBD1 as D (6 bases). Trimming left V 0 bases short and J 8 bases short, with 14 bases between. The CDR3 consists of 15 residues. Germline lookup yields CDR1 MNHEY and CDR2 SVGAGI. CDR3 amino acids: CASSYSPRGNDEQFF. CDR3 DNA sequence: TGTGCCAGCAGTTACTCGCCTAGGGGGAACGATGAGCAGTTCTTC.

Concerning this clone itself: Other DNA sequences in the sample encode the same CDR3. The chain joins TRBV19 to TRBJ1-1, with D unresolved. The V and J ends lost 5 bases and 2 bases respectively, with 6 bases between them. The CDR3 runs 12 residues. The germline CDR1 and CDR2 sequences are LNHDA and SQIVND (reference sequence). CDR3 sequence (DNA): TGTGCCAGTAGTGAAGTAAACACTGAAGCTTTCTTT. Amino acids: CASSEVNTEAFF. Combining the CDR3 with reference TRBV19 and TRBJ1-1 gives the whole variable domain DGGITQSPKYLFRKEGQNVTLSCEQNLNHDAMYWYRQDPGQGLRLIYYSQIVNDFQKGDIAEGYSVSREKKESFPLTVTSAQKNPTAFYLCASSEVNTEAFFGQGTRLTVV.

In its sample, this clone was seen once. This chain joins TRBV10-3 and TRBJ1-1; D is unclear. The V and J ends lost 0 bases and 3 bases respectively, with 5 bases between them. The CDR3 totals 13 residues. Per germline, CDR1 ENHRY and CDR2 SYGVKD. CDR3 nucleotide sequence: TGTGCCATCAGTGAGTCGGAGGACACTGAAGCTTTCTTT. This sequence encodes CAISESEDTEAFF.

This sequence joins TRBV7-2 and TRBJ1-2, with no clear D. Germline CDR1 SGHTA, CDR2 FQGNSA. The CDR3 is made up of 13 amino acids. The V gene lost 5 bases and the J gene lost 6 bases, with 13 bases spanning the gap. The CDR3 is CASSPLAGNGYTF. DNA of the CDR3: TGTGCCAGCAGCCCCCTCGCCGGGAATGGCTACACCTTC.

J is TRBJ1-2 and V is TRBV7-2; 7 bases match TRBD1. Losses at the gene ends were 2 bases for V and 7 bases for J; bases not matched to a gene: 10. This CDR3 has 15 residues. CDR1 and CDR2 from the germline V gene are SGHTA and FQGNSA. The CDR3 DNA reads as TGTGCCAGCAGCTTACGGTACCGGGACAGATCTGGCTACACCTTC. Translated, it gives CASSLRYRDRSGYTF.

The chain couples TRBV4-1 to TRBJ2-2; D may be TRBD2 (5 bases). V lost 1 base, J lost 8 bases, and 14 bases lay in between. The CDR3 runs 15 residues. The germline CDR1 and CDR2 sequences are MGHRA and YSYEKL. The CDR3 nucleotides read TGCGCCAGCAGCCAAGTAGAGAGGGTATCGGGGGAGCTGTTTTTT. Translation gives CASSQVERVSGELFF.

This clone came up once. The CDR3 reads CASSLGTGPLYEQYF. The CDR3, as DNA: TGTGCCAGCAGCCTCGGGACAGGTCCACTCTACGAGCAGTACTTC. The V gene is TRBV3-1 (or the pseudogene TRBV3-2), the J gene TRBJ2-7; the match to TRBD1 covers 8 bases. The germline V gene has CDR1 LGHDT and CDR2 YNNKEL (reference sequence). V trimming: 4 bases; J trimming: 3 bases; junction bases outside the gene matches: 8. The CDR3 is 15 amino acids.

This chain connects TRBV5-1 to TRBJ1-2; D not certain. The V gene lost 4 bases and the J gene lost 4 bases, with 11 bases spanning the gap. Germline V gene lookup returns CDR1 SGHRS and CDR2 YFSETQ. The CDR3 sequence is 13 residues long. As DNA, the CDR3 is TGCGCCAGCAGCACCAGGATTACCTATGGCTACACCTTC. It translates to CASSTRITYGYTF.

This chain connects TRBV7-7 to TRBJ1-1; a weak D match, TRBD1 (6 bases). The ends were cut back, 2 bases at V and 1 base at J, with 11 bases in the middle. Germline CDR1 is SSHAT and CDR2 is FNYEAQ (reference sequence). This CDR3 region has 15 residues. CDR3 loop: CASSLLPTGNTEAFF. The CDR3 coding sequence is TGTGCCAGCAGCTTACTTCCGACAGGGAACACTGAAGCTTTCTTT.

The chain is built from TRBV9 and TRBJ1-4; D remains ambiguous. Germline CDR1 SGDLS, CDR2 YYNGEE. Trimming removed 0 bases at V and 8 bases at J, with 11 bases between. The CDR3 covers 14 residues. In DNA form, the CDR3 reads TGTGCCAGCAGCGTAGGGCTTTTGACGGAAAAACTGTTTTTT. Residues: CASSVGLLTEKLFF.

This clone was counted only a few times. V is TRBV4-3 and J is TRBJ1-6; D is unresolved. Germline assignment: CDR1 LGHNA and CDR2 YSLEER. The V gene lost 0 bases and the J gene lost 9 bases, with 15 bases spanning the gap. The CDR3 consists of 16 residues. CDR3 residues: CASSQDNRGDSSPLHF. The DNA for the CDR3 is TGCGCCAGCAGCCAAGATAATCGTGGGGATAGTTCACCCCTCCACTTT.

The rearrangement joins TRBV2 to TRBJ2-7, with 8 bases identical to TRBD1. With 8 bases clipped from V and 4 bases from J, the junction kept 10 bases outside the gene matches. The V gene's germline CDR1 is SNHLY and CDR2 FYNNEI. This CDR3 comprises 14 residues. Here the CDR3 reads CASYDRGLSYEQYF. The CDR3 bases are TGTGCCAGCTACGACAGGGGCCTCTCTTACGAGCAGTACTTC.

V gene TRBV7-6 combines with J gene TRBJ2-5, with 11 bases matching TRBD2. This CDR3 has 16 residues. CDR1 is SGHVS, CDR2 FNYEAQ, per germline. V was pared by 0 bases and J by 4 bases, with 4 bases of the junction left unmatched. CDR3 region: CASSLAFSGGAETQYF. CDR3 in DNA: TGTGCCAGCAGCTTAGCCTTTAGCGGGGGGGCAGAGACCCAGTACTTC.

This clone was counted between two and nine times. The chain recombines TRBV11-2 with TRBJ2-2; D is perhaps TRBD1 or TRBD2 (5 bases each). CDR1 and CDR2 (germline): SGHAT, FQNNGV. The CDR3 is made up of 14 amino acids. V gave up 5 bases and J gave up 3 bases, with 10 bases separating them. CDR3 DNA sequence: TGTGCCAGCAGCCGGGACGGTGACACCGGGGAGCTGTTTTTT. Encoded protein: CASSRDGDTGELFF.

The rearrangement links TRBV2 to TRBJ1-5, with 9 bases aligning to TRBD1. V dropped 7 bases and J dropped 2; count of bases not matched to a gene: 12. Germline loops: CDR1 SNHLY, CDR2 FYNNEI. This CDR3 is 17 amino acids long. CDR3: CASKLPGQGYGNQPQHF. The CDR3 bases are TGTGCCAGCAAATTGCCGGGACAGGGCTATGGCAATCAGCCCCAGCATTTT.

The chain couples TRBV7-9 to TRBJ2-3; the D is unclear. Germline assignment: CDR1 SEHNR and CDR2 FQNEAQ (reference sequence). V was clipped by 1 base and J by 3 bases, with 5 bases between them. CDR3 length: 13 amino acids. CDR3 nucleotide sequence: TGTGCCAGCAGCTTAGAAACAACAGATACGCAGTATTTT. As protein: CASSLETTDTQYF.

The chain is built from TRBV6-5 and TRBJ1-5; the D is unclear. CDR1 MNHEY and CDR2 SVGAGI come from the germline V gene. This CDR3 has 13 residues. The V end was cut by 6 bases, the J end by 5 bases, with 11 bases between. CDR3 DNA sequence: TGTGCCAGCAGCCCCCGGGGTGATCAGCCCCAGCATTTT. It is translated as CASSPRGDQPQHF.

The chain links TRBV14 to TRBJ1-2; TRBD1 might be the D (5 bases). Germline CDR1 reads SGHDN; CDR2 reads FVKESK. Trimming left V 1 base short and J 9 bases short, with 12 bases between. CDR3 length: 13 amino acids. The CDR3 spells CASSQARSGRYTF. CDR3 DNA sequence: TGTGCCAGCAGCCAAGCGCGGTCAGGGCGCTACACCTTC.

The J gene is TRBJ1-5, the V gene TRBV19, with D perhaps TRBD1 (5 bases). The CDR3 is 13 amino acids. CDR1 and CDR2 from the germline V gene are LNHDA and SQIVND (reference sequence). Trimming shortened V by 7 bases and J by 4 bases, and 11 bases separated the two germline ends. CDR3 bases: TGTGCCAGTAATCTCCAGGGTAATCAGCCCCAGCATTTT. Residues: CASNLQGNQPQHF.

The CDR3 nucleotides are TGTGCCGCCCAGGGGCTAGCGGGGGCGGTACACACCGGGGAGCTGTTTTTT. Protein product: CAAQGLAGAVHTGELFF. The chain has TRBV19 and TRBJ2-2; 10 bases are shared with TRBD2. The J segment lost 3 bases and the V segment lost 11 bases, leaving 15 bases of the junction unmatched. The germline CDR1 and CDR2 sequences are LNHDA and SQIVND (reference sequence). The CDR3 runs 17 residues.

This clone has a single count. The chain employs TRBV19 and TRBJ1-5; D gene uncertain. CDR3 length: 12 residues. Germline V CDR1 and CDR2: LNHDA, SQIVND (reference sequence). Trimming took 3 bases from V and 5 from J, leaving 5 bases between them. This CDR3 reads CASSMRDQPQHF. The CDR3 bases are TGTGCCAGTAGTATGAGGGATCAGCCCCAGCATTTT.

In this sample, this clone turned up a few times. This sequence joins TRBV4-1 and TRBJ1-5, with 8 bases that match TRBD1. The CDR3 is made up of 15 amino acids. Trimming removed 2 bases from V and 6 bases from J; junction bases left unmatched: 6. Germline V lookup: CDR1 MGHRA, CDR2 YSYEKL. The CDR3 coding sequence is TGCGCCAGCAGCCAATCAGCAGGGGGCGGTCAGCCCCAGCATTTT. Its translation: CASSQSAGGGQPQHF.

This chain connects TRBV27 to TRBJ2-7; 7 positions match TRBD1. CDR1 and CDR2 (germline): MNHEY, SMNVEV (reference sequence). V was pared by 5 bases and J by 2 bases, with 6 bases of the junction left unmatched. The CDR3 totals 14 residues. This CDR3 is CASSPQGRPYEQYF. In DNA form, the CDR3 reads TGTGCCAGCAGTCCACAGGGGCGACCCTACGAGCAGTACTTC.

The chain is built from TRBV6-5 and TRBJ1-1; 8 nucleotides line up with TRBD1. The CDR3 runs to 14 residues. V shed 6 bases, J shed 3 bases, and the junction held 6 bases outside the gene matches. Germline-derived CDR1 and CDR2 are MNHEY and SVGAGI. DNA for the CDR3: TGTGCCAGCAGATCGACAGGGGAGGACACTGAAGCTTTCTTT. Translating it yields CASRSTGEDTEAFF.

The V and J genes are TRBV10-3 and TRBJ2-7; 8 positions agree with TRBD1. The CDR3 length is 14 residues. Unmatched junction bases numbered 9, after V lost 6 bases and J lost 5 bases. Germline V gives CDR1 ENHRY, CDR2 SYGVKD. CDR3 loop: CAIREPGTGDEQYF. The CDR3 DNA sequence: TGTGCCATCAGGGAACCCGGGACAGGAGACGAGCAGTACTTC.